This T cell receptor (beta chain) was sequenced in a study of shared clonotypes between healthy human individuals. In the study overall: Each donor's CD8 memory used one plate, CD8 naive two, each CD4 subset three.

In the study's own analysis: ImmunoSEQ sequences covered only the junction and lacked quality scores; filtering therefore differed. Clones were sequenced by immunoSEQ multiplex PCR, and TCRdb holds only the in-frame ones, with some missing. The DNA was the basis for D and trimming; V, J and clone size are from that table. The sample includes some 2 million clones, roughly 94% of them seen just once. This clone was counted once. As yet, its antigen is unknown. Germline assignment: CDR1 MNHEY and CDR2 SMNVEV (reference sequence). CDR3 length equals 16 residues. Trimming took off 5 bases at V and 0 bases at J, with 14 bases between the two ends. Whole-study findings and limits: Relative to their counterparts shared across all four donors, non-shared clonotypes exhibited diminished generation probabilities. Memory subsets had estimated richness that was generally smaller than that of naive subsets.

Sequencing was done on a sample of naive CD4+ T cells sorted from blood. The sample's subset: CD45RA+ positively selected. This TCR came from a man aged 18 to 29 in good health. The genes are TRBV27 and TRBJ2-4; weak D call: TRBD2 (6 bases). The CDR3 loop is CASSRTWGEAKNIQYF. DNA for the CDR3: TGTGCCAGCAGTCGAACGTGGGGGGAAGCCAAAAACATTCAGTACTTC.